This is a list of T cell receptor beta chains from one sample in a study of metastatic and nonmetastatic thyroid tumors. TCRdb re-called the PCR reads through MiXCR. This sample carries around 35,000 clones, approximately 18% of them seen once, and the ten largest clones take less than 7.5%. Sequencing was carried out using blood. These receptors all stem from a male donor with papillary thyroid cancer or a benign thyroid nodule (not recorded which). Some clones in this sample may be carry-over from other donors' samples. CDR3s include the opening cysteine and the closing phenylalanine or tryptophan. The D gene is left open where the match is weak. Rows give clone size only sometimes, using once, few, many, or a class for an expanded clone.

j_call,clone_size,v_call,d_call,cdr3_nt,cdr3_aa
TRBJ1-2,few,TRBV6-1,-,TGTGCCAGCGTCATCTTAAACTATGGCTACACCTTT,CASVILNYGYTF
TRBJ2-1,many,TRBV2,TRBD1,TGTGCCAGCAGTAATGACAGGGGTGGCTTGTGGGAGCAGTTCTTC,CASSNDRGGLWEQFF
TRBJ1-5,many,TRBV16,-,TGTGCCAGCAGCCAATCGATATCGTTCGGACTGAGCAATCAGCCCCAGCATTTT,CASSQSISFGLSNQPQHF
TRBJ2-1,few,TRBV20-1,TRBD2,TGCAGTGCTAGAGGGGGACTAGCGGGTGGGAATAATGAGCAGTTCTTC,CSARGGLAGGNNEQFF
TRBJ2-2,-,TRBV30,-,TGTGCCGCGCAGGAGTACGCCGGGGAGCTGTTTTTT,CAAQEYAGELFF
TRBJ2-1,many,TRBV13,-,TGTGCCAGCAGCACGACCGGGATTGGGAATCCATGGAGCTACAATGAGCAGTTCTTC,CASSTTGIGNPWSYNEQFF
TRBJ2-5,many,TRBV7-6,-,TGTGCCAGCAGCCCAATTGGGGAGGACCAGTACTTC,CASSPIGEDQYF
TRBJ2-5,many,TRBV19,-,TGTGCCAGTAGTGCCTTGACCGGGACAAAAGAGACCCAGTACTTC,CASSALTGTKETQYF
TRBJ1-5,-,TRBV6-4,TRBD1,TGTGCCAGAAGTTACCCTAACGACAGGGCTCAGCCCCAGCATTTT,CARSYPNDRAQPQHF
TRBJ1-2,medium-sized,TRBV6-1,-,TGTGCCAGCAGTGAATCCGAAAGCTATGGCTACACCTTC,CASSESESYGYTF
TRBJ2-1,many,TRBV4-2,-,TGTGCCAGCACCCCGTTCGCGTACGACTACAATGAGCAGTTCTTC,CASTPFAYDYNEQFF
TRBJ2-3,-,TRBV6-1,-,TGTGCCAGCAGTAAATTGTACAGTCCCACAGATACGCAGTATTTT,CASSKLYSPTDTQYF
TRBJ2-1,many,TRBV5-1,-,TGCGCCAGCAGCACCTCGGGGATCTACAATGAGCAGTTCTTC,CASSTSGIYNEQFF
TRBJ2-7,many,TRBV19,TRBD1,TGTGCCAGTAGTATAGGAATCACAGGGGACGAGCAGTACTTC,CASSIGITGDEQYF
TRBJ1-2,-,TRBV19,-,TGTGCCAGTAGTATAGAGGGGGCCGGCTATGGCTACACCTTC,CASSIEGAGYGYTF
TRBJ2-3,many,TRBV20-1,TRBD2,TGCAGTGCTAGATCCTGGACTAGCGGGGAAACAGATACGCAGTATTTT,CSARSWTSGETDTQYF
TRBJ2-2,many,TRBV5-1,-,TGCGCCAGCAGCCCGGGACAGAACACCGGGGAGCTGTTTTTT,CASSPGQNTGELFF
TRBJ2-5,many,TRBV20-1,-,TGCAGTGCTAGAGATCGGCTGGAACAGTTGACCCAGTACTTC,CSARDRLEQLTQYF
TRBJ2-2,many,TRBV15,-,TGTGCCACCAGCTCCCCGGACAGCGACGAGGTCACCGGGGAGCTGTTTTTT,CATSSPDSDEVTGELFF
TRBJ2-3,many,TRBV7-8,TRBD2,TGTGCCAGCAGCCCCGGGGGAGCGGGGGGGCCTGGTACGCAGTATTTT,CASSPGGAGGPGTQYF
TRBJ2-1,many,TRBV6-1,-,TGTGGGTTAAAGCCCGGGACATCCTTCGACAATGAGCAGTTCTTC,CGLKPGTSFDNEQFF
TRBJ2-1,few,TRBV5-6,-,TGTGCCAGCAGCTTGGGTGGGAGTAGCTCCTACAATGAGCAGTTCTTC,CASSLGGSSSYNEQFF
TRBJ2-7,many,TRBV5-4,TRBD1,TGTGCCAGCAGCCCCGGGACAGGGCTGAGCGAGCAGTACTTC,CASSPGTGLSEQYF
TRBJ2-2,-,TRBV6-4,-,TGTGCCAGCAGTGAATTGGGGTCCGGGGAGCTGTTTTTT,CASSELGSGELFF
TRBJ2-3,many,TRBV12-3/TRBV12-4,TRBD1,TGTGCCAGCAGGGGGACAGGGAGCACAGATACGCAGTATTTT,CASRGTGSTDTQYF
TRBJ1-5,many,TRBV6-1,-,TGTGCCAGCAGAGACAGCAACAATCAGCCCCAGCATTTT,CASRDSNNQPQHF
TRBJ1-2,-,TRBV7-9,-,TGTGCCAGCAGCTTTGCCAGGGGAGGGGATGGCTACACCTTC,CASSFARGGDGYTF
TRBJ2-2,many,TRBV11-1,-,TGTGCCAGCAGCTTAGATTCTACAGGGCTCACCGGGGAGCTGTTTTTT,CASSLDSTGLTGELFF
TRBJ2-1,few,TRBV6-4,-,TGTGCCAGCAGTGCAGGGGTTGCCTACAATGAGCAGTTCTTC,CASSAGVAYNEQFF
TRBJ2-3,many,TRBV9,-,TGTGCCAGCAGCGTCGGGTGGGACCCCTTCACAGATACGCAGTATTTT,CASSVGWDPFTDTQYF
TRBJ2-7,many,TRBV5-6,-,TGTGCCAGCAGCCACGGGGTCTCCTACGAGCAGTACTTC,CASSHGVSYEQYF
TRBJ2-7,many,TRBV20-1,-,TGCAGTGCCTCCGGGACCCAAAGCTCCTACGAGCAGTACTTC,CSASGTQSSYEQYF
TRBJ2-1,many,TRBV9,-,TGTGCCAGCAGCGTAGTGGAGGCGGCGGGGCTCTACAATGAGCAGTTCTTC,CASSVVEAAGLYNEQFF
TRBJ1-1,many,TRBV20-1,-,TGCAGTGCTCGGGGTCAGAACGCGTGGAACACTGAAGCTTTCTTT,CSARGQNAWNTEAFF
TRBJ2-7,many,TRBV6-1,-,TGTGCGACCAATTCCGGCCGGGCGGGAACCTACGAGCAGTACTTC,CATNSGRAGTYEQYF